This TCR beta chain was captured by sequencing in a study of CD8 T cells in ankylosing spondylitis. Study-level points and caveats: Significant enrichment of disease-linked clones was reported in matched ankylosing spondylitis synovial fluid.

TCRdb re-analysed the 5' RACE reads in MiXCR, keeping a single row per CDR3 protein. The sample contains about 340,000 distinct CDR3 sequences, roughly 14% of which appear only once. Trimming cost V 2 bases and J 4 bases, with 17 bases left between them. Germline V lookup: CDR1 SGHTA, CDR2 FQGNSA. The CDR3 has 16 residues. This clonotype was recorded a few times. Its antigen remains unidentified. The sample comprised blood, either unsorted or a sorted T cell fraction (not recorded which). The V and J genes are TRBV7-2 and TRBJ2-5, with D unclear. The clonotype comes from a male donor with ankylosing spondylitis or in good health (not recorded which). CDR3 sequence reads: CASSLSSNRQRETQYF. The CDR3 nucleotides read TGTGCCAGCAGCTTAAGCAGTAACCGGCAGCGAGAGACCCAGTACTTC.